A selection of T cell receptor beta chains follows, all from one sample in a study of blood T cell repertoires in COVID-19. Libraries were prepared by immunoSEQ multiplex PCR; TCRdb keeps only in-frame clonotypes and omits some of them. The sample consists of about 240,000 clones, 75% to 90% of them appearing once. Sequenced: PBMCs or T cells enriched from blood (not recorded which). All receptors derive from a woman aged 40-49 years with acute COVID-19. Each CDR3 is given with its conserved first and last residue. Expanded clones are given a class, and other clones once, few, many or no size at all.

>TRBV19|-
CASRANYEQYF
>TRBV12-3/TRBV12-4|once
CASSLGGLYEQYF
>TRBV12-3/TRBV12-4|-
CASSPNRVNEQYF
>TRBV4-1|-
CASSPERTAGTEAFF
>TRBV19|many
CASTILERDTGELFF
>TRBV6-1|-
CASSDRINQPQHF
>TRBV29-1|-
CSANTGLGGELFF
>TRBV2|-
CASSVTTIPEETQYF
>TRBV27|-
CASSLSPLGGSSYEQYF
>TRBV3-1/TRBV3-2|-
CASSQSGWDRNSPLHF
>TRBV11-3|-
CASSPTGTSFDEQFF
>TRBV28|-
CASSSRDRHNEQFF
>TRBV2|few
CASVQENSPLHF
>TRBV7-3|-
CASSLFGEGRYNEQFF
>TRBV7-9|few
CASSSAYEQYF
>TRBV9|-
CASSVDRANEKLFF
>TRBV7-2|-
CASSLTSGRAYEQYF
>TRBV6-1|-
CASSDLQGGRSQTQYF
>TRBV27|once
CASRLSGGHEQYF
>TRBV11-1|-
CASSLARLNTEAFF
>TRBV19|-
CASSPGQGAGELFF
>TRBV6-1|-
CASSETSVSTDTQYF
>TRBV10-2|-
CASKPGQGAVEQFF
>TRBV19|-
CASSIDGSGANVLTF
>TRBV10-2|-
CASCHAPRTEAFF
>TRBV23-1|-
CASSQGHPNAGVYEQYF
>TRBV3-1/TRBV3-2|-
CASSRIQGVNEKLFF
>TRBV6-5|few
CATGGVAEAFF
>TRBV9|-
CASSVDNLSYNEQFF
>TRBV24-1|-
CATSDKDRVGPDTQYF
>TRBV14|-
CASSQDEGQGKTEAFF
>TRBV13|-
CASSLNSGSGEQYF
>TRBV5-4|-
CASSLGQGKDTQYF
>TRBV19|once
CASRQVPSYNSPLHF
>TRBV14|-
CASSRQGQYGYTF
>TRBV5-1|few
CASRMEGVYEQYF
>TRBV7-9|-
CASSRSGTELSDQPQHF
>TRBV7-9|-
CASSLDRGYDGYTF
>TRBV5-6|-
CASSLVGGSSSTDTQYF
>TRBV2|-
CASSDPGLAGGWETQYF
>TRBV24-1|-
CATSDAGWQPQHF
>TRBV11-2|-
CASSLDSGLGETQYF